Listed below are T cell receptor beta chains from one sample, sequenced in a study of shared clonotypes between healthy human individuals. The data were produced by immunoSEQ multiplex PCR, yet TCRdb's version contains in-frame clones alone and is incomplete. This table has approximately 460,000 clones, 77% appearing once. The sequenced sample consisted of PBMCs. The receptors come from a woman aged 35 to 49 in good health. Some clones in this sample may be carry-over from other donors' samples. CDR3s include the opening cysteine and the closing phenylalanine or tryptophan. Fields, in order: clone size, CDR3 length, V gene, J gene, CDR3 protein. Clone size, where shown, is once, few, many, or a class for clones that have expanded.

clone size: -
CDR3 length: 15
V gene: TRBV7-9
J gene: TRBJ2-5
CDR3 protein: CASSLNGQGQETQYF

clone size: -
CDR3 length: 15
V gene: TRBV9
J gene: TRBJ1-2
CDR3 protein: CASSVDSGAYYGYTF

clone size: -
CDR3 length: 15
V gene: TRBV7-2
J gene: TRBJ2-2
CDR3 protein: CASSLSRTNTGELFF

clone size: -
CDR3 length: 15
V gene: TRBV7-2
J gene: TRBJ1-1
CDR3 protein: CASSLVWETGTEAFF

clone size: -
CDR3 length: 15
V gene: TRBV7-3
J gene: TRBJ2-3
CDR3 protein: CASSQTGTSTDTQYF

clone size: -
CDR3 length: 14
V gene: TRBV2
J gene: TRBJ2-7
CDR3 protein: CASTYSGPSYEQYF

clone size: -
CDR3 length: 15
V gene: TRBV28
J gene: TRBJ2-5
CDR3 protein: CASSLVTVQQETQYF

clone size: -
CDR3 length: 17
V gene: TRBV7-9
J gene: TRBJ2-4
CDR3 protein: CASSRAGTSGRAPLQYF

clone size: few
CDR3 length: 14
V gene: TRBV7-2
J gene: TRBJ2-1
CDR3 protein: CASSPGLAGHEQFF

clone size: -
CDR3 length: 14
V gene: TRBV19
J gene: TRBJ2-7
CDR3 protein: CASSIGLANYEQYF

clone size: -
CDR3 length: 14
V gene: TRBV6-5
J gene: TRBJ1-5
CDR3 protein: CASNNIQGGQPQHF

clone size: few
CDR3 length: 16
V gene: TRBV5-6
J gene: TRBJ2-3
CDR3 protein: CASSRYSLVGTDTQYF

clone size: -
CDR3 length: 15
V gene: TRBV2
J gene: TRBJ1-4
CDR3 protein: CASSGTAATNEKLFF

clone size: few
CDR3 length: 14
V gene: TRBV28
J gene: TRBJ1-1
CDR3 protein: CASSPSSTYAEAFF

clone size: -
CDR3 length: 11
V gene: TRBV27
J gene: TRBJ1-1
CDR3 protein: CASTGWTEAFF

clone size: -
CDR3 length: 16
V gene: TRBV21-1
J gene: TRBJ2-4
CDR3 protein: CASSKGAGLAKNIQYF

clone size: -
CDR3 length: 15
V gene: TRBV7-2
J gene: TRBJ2-1
CDR3 protein: CASSRSSVSYNEQFF

clone size: -
CDR3 length: 15
V gene: TRBV6-1
J gene: TRBJ2-7
CDR3 protein: CASSDRAYNTYEQYF

clone size: -
CDR3 length: 14
V gene: TRBV4-1
J gene: TRBJ1-2
CDR3 protein: CASRPTGYNYGYTF

clone size: -
CDR3 length: 16
V gene: TRBV11-2
J gene: TRBJ1-3
CDR3 protein: CASSFRTVRSGNTIYF